One sample yielded the 31 T cell receptor beta chains listed below, sequenced in a study of a mutant IDH1 vaccine in newly diagnosed glioma. Repertoires were generated with immunoSEQ multiplex PCR, while TCRdb's copy carries only in-frame clones and drops some. The top ten hold approximately 20% of the sample, which has tens of thousands of clones, roughly 87% seen once. Time point here: baseline, week 1 (first vaccination visit). As to treatment: pre-vaccination baseline after standard-of-care therapy. Sequencing used PBMCs, obtained from a glioma patient treated with radiotherapy, temozolomide or both. The receptors originated from a man under 40 with glioma.

This sequence joins TRBV19 and TRBJ2-3; the D is unclear. The CDR3 covers 11 residues. Germline assignment: CDR1 LNHDA and CDR2 SQIVND (reference sequence). The CDR3 DNA follows: TGTGGGTACAGCACCACAGATACGCAGTATTTT. As protein: CGYSTTDTQYF.

The V call is TRBV11-3, the J call TRBJ2-3, with a tentative D call TRBD2 (7 bases). The V gene lost 5 bases and the J gene lost 1 base, with 13 bases spanning the gap. The CDR3 sequence is 15 residues long. Per the germline V gene, CDR1 is SGHNT and CDR2 is YENEEA. The CDR3 loop is CASSGGGGRTDTQYF. The CDR3 bases are TGTGCCAGCAGCGGCGGGGGCGGCCGCACAGATACGCAGTATTTT.

This chain connects TRBV7-9 to TRBJ1-5; D gene unclear. This CDR3 has 16 residues. Germline values: CDR1 SEHNR, CDR2 FQNEAQ (reference sequence). V lost 3 bases and J lost 5, with 17 bases in between. CDR3 bases: TGTGCCAGCAGCTTGACGGACTTACTAGTGGATCAGCCCCAGCATTTT. This gives the protein CASSLTDLLVDQPQHF. Supplemented by reference TRBV7-9 and TRBJ1-5, the full variable domain reads DTGVSQNPRHKITKRGQNVTFRCDPISEHNRLYWYRQTLGQGPEFLTYFQNEAQLEKSRLLSDRFSAERPKGSFSTLEIQRTEQGDSAMYLCASSLTDLLVDQPQHFGDGTRLSIL.

V usage is TRBV2 and J usage is TRBJ2-7; 7 bases fit TRBD2. Trimming cost V 6 bases and J 0 bases; bases outside gene matches: 11. Per the germline V gene, CDR1 is SNHLY and CDR2 is FYNNEI. This CDR3 region has 16 residues. CDR3 in amino acids: CASRGQGAGNSYEQYF. CDR3 DNA: TGTGCCAGCAGGGGCCAGGGAGCGGGAAACTCCTACGAGCAGTACTTC. Variable domain in full (rest from reference TRBV2 and TRBJ2-7): EPEVTQTPSHQVTQMGQEVILRCVPISNHLYFYWYRQILGQKVEFLVSFYNNEISEKSEIFDDQFSVERPDGSNFTLKIRSTKLEDSAMYFCASRGQGAGNSYEQYFGPGTRLTVT.

This clone is a singleton in its sample. The genes are TRBV20-1 and TRBJ1-2, with no clear D. Per the germline V gene, CDR1 is DFQATT and CDR2 is SNEGSKA (reference sequence). CDR3 size: 11 residues. V shed 3 bases and J shed 8 bases, with 10 bases lying between them. CDR3 DNA sequence: TGCAGTGCTAGGAGTGCTCGGGGCTACACCTTC. Translation gives CSARSARGYTF.

The chain has TRBV5-1 and TRBJ2-5, with D possibly matching TRBD1 (6 bases). V lost 4 bases and J lost 5, with 12 bases in between. Germline assignment: CDR1 SGHRS and CDR2 YFSETQ. This CDR3 is 13 amino acids long. CDR3 amino acids: CASSVGTSETQYF. In DNA form, the CDR3 reads TGCGCCAGCAGCGTTGGGACATCGGAGACCCAGTACTTC.

V gene TRBV10-2 combines with J gene TRBJ1-5, with D perhaps matching TRBD1 (6 bases). The CDR3 consists of 15 residues. The V end lost 0 bases, the J end lost 7 bases, and 13 bases lay between the germline ends. Germline V gives CDR1 WSHSY, CDR2 SAAADI. The CDR3 sequence is CASSESMGAWQPQHF. The CDR3 bases are TGCGCCAGCAGTGAGTCGATGGGGGCCTGGCAGCCCCAGCATTTT.

The gene calls are TRBV2 and TRBJ2-5, with D possibly matching TRBD1 (5 bases). Trimming removed 4 bases from V and 3 bases from J, with 9 bases in between. This CDR3 has 13 residues. Looked up from germline, CDR1 is SNHLY and CDR2 is FYNNEI. Here the CDR3 reads CASSGATEETQYF. The DNA of the CDR3 is TGTGCCAGCAGTGGGGCGACAGAAGAGACCCAGTACTTC.

The J gene is TRBJ2-3, the V gene TRBV15; maybe TRBD2 (5 bases). This CDR3 comprises 17 residues. CDR1 and CDR2 (germline): LNHNV, YYDKDF (reference sequence). V shed 2 bases and J shed 1 base, with 16 bases lying between them. CDR3 nucleotides: TGTGCCACCAGCAGACCCTGGACCGCCGGGGGCACAGATACGCAGTATTTT. Amino acids: CATSRPWTAGGTDTQYF.

The chain carries TRBV4-3 and TRBJ2-3, with 10 nucleotides matching TRBD2. This CDR3 spans 18 amino acids. V was pared by 1 base and J by 5 bases, with 12 bases of the junction left unmatched. Germline V gene sequence: CDR1 LGHNA, CDR2 YSLEER. The CDR3, as DNA: TGCGCCAGCAGCCAAGCCAGCGGGGGGGCCTTGGGAGTAGATACGCAGTATTTT. Translation: CASSQASGGALGVDTQYF.

The chain employs TRBV5-4 and TRBJ2-3; D unclear. This CDR3 comprises 14 residues. Germline CDR1 reads SGHNT; CDR2 reads YYREEE (reference sequence). V dropped 4 bases and J dropped 1 base, with 10 bases sitting between them. The CDR3 DNA follows: TGTGCCAGCAGCCCCTCAACGGGCACAGATACGCAGTATTTT. Its protein is CASSPSTGTDTQYF.

This chain uses TRBV6-1 with TRBJ2-7, with TRBD1 matching 7 bases. The length of the CDR3 is 14 residues. Losses at the gene ends were 8 bases for V and 2 bases for J; bases not matched to a gene: 9. Per germline, CDR1 MNHNS and CDR2 SASEGT. The CDR3 sequence: CASPDREGPYEQYF. The DNA of the CDR3 is TGTGCCAGCCCCGACAGGGAAGGCCCCTACGAGCAGTACTTC.

This clone was detected a few times. The chain is built from TRBV5-1 and TRBJ1-1; no clear D. The germline CDR1 and CDR2 sequences are SGHRS and YFSETQ. The CDR3 length is 14 residues. Trimming removed 0 bases at V and 2 bases at J, with 8 bases between. The DNA of the CDR3 is TGCGCCAGCAGCTTGGTTCCAGATAACACTGAAGCTTTCTTT. Translating it yields CASSLVPDNTEAFF.

The genes are TRBV11-2 and TRBJ2-5; tentative D call: TRBD2 (5 bases). Germline V lookup: CDR1 SGHAT, CDR2 FQNNGV. The CDR3 runs to 12 residues. With 5 bases removed from V and 4 bases from J, the gap between germline ends came to 8 bases. The chain's CDR3 is CASSQRGETQYF. DNA of the CDR3: TGTGCCAGCAGCCAACGGGGAGAGACCCAGTACTTC.

The chain joins TRBV9 to TRBJ2-7; D unresolved. This CDR3 has 14 residues. Trimming stripped 1 base from V and 5 bases from J, with 13 bases between. From germline, CDR1 is SGDLS and CDR2 YYNGEE. CDR3 nucleotide sequence: TGTGCCAGCAGCGTATCTGAGGACGACCACGAGCAGTACTTC. This codes for CASSVSEDDHEQYF. Based on the CDR3 plus reference TRBV9 and TRBJ2-7, the full variable domain is DSGVTQTPKHLITATGQRVTLRCSPRSGDLSVYWYQQSLDQGLQFLIQYYNGEERAKGNILERFSAQQFPDLHSELNLSSLELGDSALYFCASSVSEDDHEQYFGPGTRLTVT.

The CDR3 region is CASSTLGLAERAFF. CDR3 DNA: TGTGCCAGCAGTACCTTGGGGTTGGCAGAGAGGGCTTTCTTT. V usage is TRBV6-1 and J usage is TRBJ1-1; D unclear. Trimming took off 5 bases at V and 11 bases at J, with 21 bases between the two ends. The CDR3 is 14 amino acids. Germline CDR1 is MNHNS and CDR2 is SASEGT.

The rearrangement joins TRBV4-3 to TRBJ2-3; D gene unclear. The CDR3 is 15 amino acids. Germline V lookup: CDR1 LGHNA, CDR2 YSLEER. Deletions cut 2 bases from V and 1 base from J, with 10 bases between. The CDR3 here is CASSQSPRRTDTQYF. The CDR3 coding sequence is TGCGCCAGCAGCCAATCCCCTAGGCGCACAGATACGCAGTATTTT.

This clone was detected only once. The chain uses TRBV5-5 and TRBJ2-2; no definite D call. The CDR3 loop spans 15 amino acids. Germline CDR1 SGHKS, CDR2 YYEKEE (reference sequence). Trimming removed 4 bases from V and 2 bases from J, with 12 bases in between. CDR3 region: CASSVQSLNTGELFF. CDR3 nucleotides: TGTGCCAGCAGCGTACAGAGTTTAAACACCGGGGAGCTGTTTTTT.

This sequence joins TRBV28 and TRBJ1-1, with a possible D match to TRBD1 (5 bases). The CDR3 runs 17 residues. CDR1 and CDR2 (germline): MDHEN, SYDVKM. V lost 2 bases and J lost 4, with 20 bases in between. The CDR3 sequence is CASSLGAGGLAVTEAFF. In nucleotides, the CDR3 is TGTGCCAGCAGTTTAGGGGCGGGAGGACTTGCGGTCACTGAAGCTTTCTTT.

J is TRBJ2-7 and V is TRBV4-3; perhaps TRBD2 as D (5 bases). Germline CDR1 is LGHNA and CDR2 is YSLEER. The CDR3 is made up of 15 amino acids. The germline V and J ends were trimmed by 4 bases and 3 bases, with 16 bases remaining between them. CDR3 amino acids: CASSPTREAGYEQYF. In DNA form, the CDR3 reads TGCGCCAGCAGCCCTACCCGGGAAGCTGGCTACGAGCAGTACTTC.

This chain joins TRBV5-1 and TRBJ1-2; D is undetermined. The CDR3 consists of 12 residues. V lost 4 bases and J 8 bases, leaving 12 bases between the germline ends. The germline gives CDR1 SGHRS, CDR2 YFSETQ. The CDR3 spells CASSPSNGGYTF. The CDR3 coding sequence is TGCGCCAGCAGCCCTAGTAACGGAGGCTACACCTTC.

This clone was recorded a few times. The chain links TRBV2 to TRBJ1-1; D uncertain. This CDR3 has 13 residues. The germline CDR1 and CDR2 sequences are SNHLY and FYNNEI. V lost 4 bases and J 3 bases, leaving 9 bases between the germline ends. CDR3 sequence: CASSGVSYTEAFF. The CDR3 DNA follows: TGTGCCAGCAGTGGAGTCAGCTACACTGAAGCTTTCTTT. The entire variable domain, with the rest obtained from reference TRBV2 and TRBJ1-1, is as follows: EPEVTQTPSHQVTQMGQEVILRCVPISNHLYFYWYRQILGQKVEFLVSFYNNEISEKSEIFDDQFSVERPDGSNFTLKIRSTKLEDSAMYFCASSGVSYTEAFFGQGTRLTVV.

This clone was counted between two and nine times. V usage is TRBV10-3 and J usage is TRBJ1-1; D ambiguous. CDR3 length: 14 residues. The V gene lost 2 bases and the J gene lost 2 bases, with 9 bases spanning the gap. Germline V CDR1 and CDR2: ENHRY, SYGVKD. The CDR3 spells CAISEGRGNTEAFF. In DNA, the CDR3 is TGTGCCATCAGTGAGGGACGGGGAAACACTGAAGCTTTCTTT.

This clone was seen more than once but under ten times. CDR3 sequence: CASSYSGSGFTDTQYF. The CDR3 DNA follows: TGTGCCAGTAGTTATAGCGGGAGTGGTTTCACAGATACGCAGTATTTT. The J gene is TRBJ2-3, the V gene TRBV19; 9 bases agree with TRBD2. V shed 5 bases and J 2 bases; nucleotides not matched to a gene: 8. Germline CDR1 and CDR2: LNHDA and SQIVND (reference sequence). CDR3 length: 16 amino acids.

The CDR3 sequence: CASSLRGPRPEQYF. The CDR3, as DNA: TGTGCCAGCAGCTTAAGGGGACCCCGGCCCGAGCAGTACTTC. This rearrangement joins TRBV5-4 to TRBJ2-7; D possibly matches TRBD1 or TRBD2 (5 bases each). Germline V gene lookup returns CDR1 SGHNT and CDR2 YYREEE (reference sequence). This CDR3 spans 14 amino acids. Trimming removed 2 bases at V and 6 bases at J, with 15 bases between.

This clone was detected a few times. The J gene is TRBJ2-7, the V gene TRBV27; D gene ambiguous. V lost 7 bases and J 5 bases, leaving 18 bases between the germline ends. This CDR3 is built from 14 residues. Germline V gene lookup returns CDR1 MNHEY and CDR2 SMNVEV (reference sequence). The CDR3: CASKLRAPFHEQYF. Here the CDR3 DNA reads TGTGCCAGCAAACTCCGGGCCCCCTTCCACGAGCAGTACTTC.

The rearrangement uses TRBV27 and TRBJ1-2; possible D gene TRBD1, 5 bases. Trimming removed 8 bases from V and 4 bases from J, with 20 bases in between. The CDR3 covers 15 residues. The germline V gene has CDR1 MNHEY and CDR2 SMNVEV (reference sequence). CDR3 nucleotides: TGTGCCAGCCGGGAGGCCTCGGGCGGGGGCTATGGCTACACCTTC. Translation gives CASREASGGGYGYTF.

The J gene is TRBJ1-5, the V gene TRBV25-1, with D tentatively TRBD1 (5 bases). Germline V gene lookup returns CDR1 MGHDK and CDR2 SYGVNS. V was shortened by 0 bases and J by 3 bases, with 12 bases between the two germline ends. CDR3 size: 16 residues. This CDR3 reads CASSEYGAGINQPQHF. The CDR3 DNA is TGTGCCAGCAGTGAATACGGGGCGGGGATCAATCAGCCCCAGCATTTT.

A single count supports this clone. The V gene is TRBV9, the J gene TRBJ2-7, with TRBD1 matching over 7 bases. Germline V gives CDR1 SGDLS, CDR2 YYNGEE. The CDR3 contains 14 residues. J was trimmed by 2 bases and V by 4 bases; bases with no gene match: 6. In DNA, the CDR3 is TGTGCCAGCAGCCCCACCCAGGGGGCCTACGAGCAGTACTTC. Translating gives CASSPTQGAYEQYF.

CDR3 bases: TGTGCCAGCAGCTCCGCGATCATCACTGAAGCTTTCTTT. It translates to CASSSAIITEAFF. This sequence joins TRBV7-2 and TRBJ1-1, with no clear D. Germline CDR1 reads SGHTA; CDR2 reads FQGNSA. V lost 4 bases and J lost 4, with 10 bases in between. The CDR3 covers 13 residues.

This chain uses TRBV6-5 with TRBJ2-2; 8 nucleotides align to TRBD2. This CDR3 has 16 amino acids. Germline V gives CDR1 MNHEY, CDR2 SVGAGI. After removal of 2 bases from V and 6 bases from J, the junction contained 8 bases not matched to a gene. The CDR3 loop is CASSYPEGLGAGELFF. The DNA of the CDR3 is TGTGCCAGCAGTTACCCAGAGGGACTAGGGGCCGGGGAGCTGTTTTTT.